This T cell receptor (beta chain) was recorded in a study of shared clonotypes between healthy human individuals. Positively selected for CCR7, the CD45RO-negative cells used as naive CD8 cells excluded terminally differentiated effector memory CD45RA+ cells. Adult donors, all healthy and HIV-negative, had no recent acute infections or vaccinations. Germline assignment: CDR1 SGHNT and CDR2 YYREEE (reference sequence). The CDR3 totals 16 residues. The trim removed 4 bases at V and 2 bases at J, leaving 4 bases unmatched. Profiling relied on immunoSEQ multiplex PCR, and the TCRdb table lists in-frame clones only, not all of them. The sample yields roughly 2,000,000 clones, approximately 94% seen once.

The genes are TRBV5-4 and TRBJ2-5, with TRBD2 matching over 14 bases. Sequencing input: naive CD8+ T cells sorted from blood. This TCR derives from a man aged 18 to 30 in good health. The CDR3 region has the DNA TGTGCCAGCAGCCCCGGACTAGCGGGGGGTCAAGAGACCCAGTACTTC. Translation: CASSPGLAGGQETQYF.